This T cell receptor beta chain was recovered during a study of tumor and adjacent non-tumor tissue in lung cancer. The germline V gene encodes CDR1 SGHKS and CDR2 YYEKEE (reference sequence). The CDR3 contains 13 residues. This sample's RNA came from whole unsorted tissue. More than 3 cm separated this lung sample from the edge of the tumor. TCRbeta libraries were built with three rounds of nested PCR, modified from ARM-PCR. TCRdb reanalysed the multiplex PCR reads using MiXCR and keeps one entry per CDR3 protein. The table lists 70,000 to 95,000 distinct CDR3 sequences, over 65% of them singletons, with under 50% in the top ten. Concerning this clonotype itself: One end of the junction does not line up with germline, which may come from a read error.

Sequencing was done on a sample of distant non-tumor lung tissue. The chain employs TRBV5-5 and TRBJ2-5; D gene uncertain. This TCR was sampled from a man between 70 and 80 years old with non-small cell lung cancer. The CDR3 loop is CDSSLVSQENQYF. Here the CDR3 DNA reads TGTGACAGCAGCTTGGTCAGTCAGGAGAACCAGTACTTC.